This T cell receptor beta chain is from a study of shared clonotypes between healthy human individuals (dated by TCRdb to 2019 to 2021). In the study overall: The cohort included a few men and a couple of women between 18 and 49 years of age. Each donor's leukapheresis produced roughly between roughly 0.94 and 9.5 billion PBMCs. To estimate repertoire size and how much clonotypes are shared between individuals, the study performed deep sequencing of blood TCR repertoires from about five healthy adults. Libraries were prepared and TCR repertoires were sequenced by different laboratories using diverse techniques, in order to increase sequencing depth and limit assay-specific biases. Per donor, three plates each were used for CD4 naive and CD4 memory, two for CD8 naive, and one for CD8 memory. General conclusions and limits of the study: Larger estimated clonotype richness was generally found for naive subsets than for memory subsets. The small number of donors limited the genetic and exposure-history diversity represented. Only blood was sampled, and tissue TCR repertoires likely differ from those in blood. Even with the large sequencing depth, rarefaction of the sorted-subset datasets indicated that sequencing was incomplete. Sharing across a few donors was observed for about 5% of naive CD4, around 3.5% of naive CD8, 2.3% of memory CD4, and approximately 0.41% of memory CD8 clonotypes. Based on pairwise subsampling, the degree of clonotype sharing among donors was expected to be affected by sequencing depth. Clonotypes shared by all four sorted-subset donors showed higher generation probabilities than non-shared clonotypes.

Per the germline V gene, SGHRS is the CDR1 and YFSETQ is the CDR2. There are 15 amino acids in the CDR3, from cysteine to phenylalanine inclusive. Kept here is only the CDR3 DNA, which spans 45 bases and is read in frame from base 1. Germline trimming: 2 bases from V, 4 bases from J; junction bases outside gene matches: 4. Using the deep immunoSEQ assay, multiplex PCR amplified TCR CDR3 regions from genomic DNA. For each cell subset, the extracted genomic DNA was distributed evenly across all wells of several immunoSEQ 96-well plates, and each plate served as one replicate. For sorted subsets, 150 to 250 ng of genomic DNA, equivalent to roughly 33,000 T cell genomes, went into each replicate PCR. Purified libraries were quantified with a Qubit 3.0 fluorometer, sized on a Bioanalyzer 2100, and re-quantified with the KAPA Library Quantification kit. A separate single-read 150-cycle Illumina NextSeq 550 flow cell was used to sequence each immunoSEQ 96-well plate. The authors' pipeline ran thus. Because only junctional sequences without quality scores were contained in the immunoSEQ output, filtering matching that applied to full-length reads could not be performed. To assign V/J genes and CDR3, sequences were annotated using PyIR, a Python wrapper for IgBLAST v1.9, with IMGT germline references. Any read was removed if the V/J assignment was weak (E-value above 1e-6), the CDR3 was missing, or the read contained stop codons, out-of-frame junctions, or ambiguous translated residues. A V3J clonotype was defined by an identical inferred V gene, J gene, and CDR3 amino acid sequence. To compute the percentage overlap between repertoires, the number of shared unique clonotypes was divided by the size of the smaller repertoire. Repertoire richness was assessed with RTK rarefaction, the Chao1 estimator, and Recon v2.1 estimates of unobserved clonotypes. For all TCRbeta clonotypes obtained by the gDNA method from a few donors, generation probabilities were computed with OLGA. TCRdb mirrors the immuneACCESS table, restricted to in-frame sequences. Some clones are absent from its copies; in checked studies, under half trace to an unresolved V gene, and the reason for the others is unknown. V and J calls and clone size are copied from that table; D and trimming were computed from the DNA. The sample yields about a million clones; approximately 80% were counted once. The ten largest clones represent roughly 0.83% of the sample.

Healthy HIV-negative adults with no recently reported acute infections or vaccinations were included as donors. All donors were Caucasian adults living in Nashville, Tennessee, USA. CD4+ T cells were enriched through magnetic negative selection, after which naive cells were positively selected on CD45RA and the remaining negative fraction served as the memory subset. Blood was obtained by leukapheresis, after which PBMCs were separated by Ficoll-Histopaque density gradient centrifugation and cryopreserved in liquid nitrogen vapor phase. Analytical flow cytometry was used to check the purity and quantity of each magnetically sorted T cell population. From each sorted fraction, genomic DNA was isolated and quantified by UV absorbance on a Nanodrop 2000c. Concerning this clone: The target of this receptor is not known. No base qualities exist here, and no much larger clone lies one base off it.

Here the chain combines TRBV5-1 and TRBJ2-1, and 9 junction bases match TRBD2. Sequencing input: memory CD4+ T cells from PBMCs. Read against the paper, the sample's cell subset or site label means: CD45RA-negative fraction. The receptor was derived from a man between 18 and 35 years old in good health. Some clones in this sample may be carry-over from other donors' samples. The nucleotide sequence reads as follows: TGCGCCAGCAGCTTTACTAGCGGGTTATACAATGAGCAGTTCTTC. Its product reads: CASSFTSGLYNEQFF.